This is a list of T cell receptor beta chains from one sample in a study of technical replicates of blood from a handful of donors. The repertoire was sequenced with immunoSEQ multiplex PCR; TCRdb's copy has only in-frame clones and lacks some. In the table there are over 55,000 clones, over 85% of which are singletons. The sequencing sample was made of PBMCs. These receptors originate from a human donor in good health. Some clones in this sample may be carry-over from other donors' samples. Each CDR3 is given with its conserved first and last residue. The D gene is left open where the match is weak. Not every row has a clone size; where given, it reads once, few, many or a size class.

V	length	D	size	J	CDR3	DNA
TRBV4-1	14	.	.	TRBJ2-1	CASSQVEGGNEQFF	TGCGCCAGCAGCCAAGTAGAGGGGGGGAATGAGCAGTTCTTC
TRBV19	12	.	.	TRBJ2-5	CASSGYQETQYF	TGTGCCAGTAGCGGGTACCAAGAGACCCAGTACTTC
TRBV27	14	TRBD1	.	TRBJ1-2	CASSSDRTNYGYTF	TGTGCCAGCAGTTCGGACAGGACTAACTATGGCTACACCTTC
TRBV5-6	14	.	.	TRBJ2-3	CASSILTSTDTQYF	TGTGCCAGCAGCATCCTGACTAGCACAGATACGCAGTATTTT
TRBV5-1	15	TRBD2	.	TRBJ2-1	CASSLGLATNNEQFF	TGCGCCAGCAGCCTCGGACTAGCGACTAACAATGAGCAGTTCTTC
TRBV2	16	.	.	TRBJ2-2	CASIRGRGRLAGELFF	TGTGCCAGCATTAGAGGAAGGGGCCGGTTGGCCGGGGAGCTGTTTTTT
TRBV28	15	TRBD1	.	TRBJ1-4	CASSSPTGRNEKLFF	TGTGCCAGCAGCTCCCCGACAGGGCGTAATGAAAAACTGTTTTTT
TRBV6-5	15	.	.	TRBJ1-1	CASSRGAYPRGEAFF	TGTGCCAGCAGCCGGGGGGCGTACCCGAGGGGGGAAGCTTTCTTT
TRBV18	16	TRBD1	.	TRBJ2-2	CASSPGTGGSTGELFF	TGTGCCAGCTCACCAGGGACAGGGGGCTCCACCGGGGAGCTGTTTTTT
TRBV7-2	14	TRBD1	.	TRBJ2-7	CASSWETGRNEQYF	TGTGCCAGCAGCTGGGAGACAGGGCGGAACGAGCAGTACTTC
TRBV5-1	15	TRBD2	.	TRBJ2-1	CASRFLAGSNNEQFF	TGCGCCAGCAGGTTCCTAGCGGGGAGTAACAATGAGCAGTTCTTC
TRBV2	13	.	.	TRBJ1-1	CATQEGRKTEAFF	TGTGCCACCCAGGAGGGGAGGAAGACTGAAGCTTTCTTT
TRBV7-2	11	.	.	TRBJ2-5	CASQGLGTQYF	TGTGCCAGTCAGGGGTTGGGGACCCAGTACTTC
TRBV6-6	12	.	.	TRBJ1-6	CASTLDNSPLHF	TGTGCCAGCACCCTAGATAATTCACCCCTCCACTTT
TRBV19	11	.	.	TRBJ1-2	CASSIRSGYTF	TGTGCCAGTAGTATTAGGAGTGGCTACACCTTC
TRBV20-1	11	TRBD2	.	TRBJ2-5	CSAPSRGGQYF	TGCAGTGCGCCCAGCCGGGGGGGCCAGTACTTC
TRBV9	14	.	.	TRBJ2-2	CASSVFWNTGELFF	TGTGCCAGCAGCGTATTCTGGAACACCGGGGAGCTGTTTTTT
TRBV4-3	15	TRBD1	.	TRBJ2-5	CASSQDRQGQETQYF	TGCGCCAGCAGCCAAGATAGACAGGGACAAGAGACCCAGTACTTC
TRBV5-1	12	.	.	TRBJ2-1	CASSLTGYEQFF	TGCGCCAGCAGCTTGACAGGTTATGAGCAGTTCTTC
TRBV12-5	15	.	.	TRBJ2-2	CASGNQGLRTGELFF	TGTGCTAGTGGTAATCAGGGATTGCGGACCGGGGAGCTGTTTTTT
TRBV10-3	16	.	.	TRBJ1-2	CAISEPRQLKGYGYTF	TGTGCCATCAGTGAGCCCCGACAGCTAAAGGGCTATGGCTACACCTTC
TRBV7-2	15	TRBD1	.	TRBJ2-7	CASSFRDREGNEQYF	TGTGCCAGCAGCTTCCGGGACAGGGAAGGGAACGAGCAGTACTTC
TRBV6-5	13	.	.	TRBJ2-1	CASSLLPYNEQFF	TGTGCCAGCAGCCTACTCCCCTACAATGAGCAGTTCTTC
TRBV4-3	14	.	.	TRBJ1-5	CASSQVKGDQPQHF	TGCGCCAGCAGCCAAGTTAAGGGGGATCAGCCCCAGCATTTT
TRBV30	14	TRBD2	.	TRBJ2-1	CAWSLMTSDNEQFF	TGTGCCTGGAGTTTAATGACTAGCGACAATGAGCAGTTCTTC
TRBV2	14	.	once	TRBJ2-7	CASSRTTVRLEQYF	TGTGCCAGCAGTAGAACCACAGTTCGCCTCGAGCAGTACTTC
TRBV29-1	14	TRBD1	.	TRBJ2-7	CSVEGWTGSYEQYF	TGCAGCGTTGAAGGGTGGACAGGAAGCTACGAGCAGTACTTC
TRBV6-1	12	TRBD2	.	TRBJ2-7	CATGHSGVRQYF	TGTGCCACGGGCCATAGCGGGGTTCGGCAGTACTTC
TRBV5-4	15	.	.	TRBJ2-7	CASSLGGQNLYEQYF	TGTGCCAGCAGCTTGGGGGGCCAGAATCTCTACGAGCAGTACTTC
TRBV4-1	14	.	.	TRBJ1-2	CASSQDNRLGGYTF	TGCGCCAGCAGCCAAGATAACAGGCTGGGGGGCTACACCTTC
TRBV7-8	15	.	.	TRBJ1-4	CASTEWGGGDEKLFF	TGTGCCAGCACTGAATGGGGCGGGGGCGATGAAAAACTGTTTTTT
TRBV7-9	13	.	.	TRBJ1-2	CASSATVNYGYTF	TGTGCCAGCAGCGCGACAGTCAACTATGGCTACACCTTC
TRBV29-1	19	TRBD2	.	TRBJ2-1	CSVEPDGGAGGPLANEQFF	TGCAGCGTTGAACCTGATGGGGGGGCGGGAGGGCCCTTGGCGAATGAGCAGTTCTTC
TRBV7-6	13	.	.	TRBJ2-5	CASSVTNQETQYF	TGTGCCAGCAGCGTGACTAACCAAGAGACCCAGTACTTC
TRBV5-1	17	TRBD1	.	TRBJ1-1	CASSLVRGRDMNTEAFF	TGCGCCAGCAGCTTGGTTAGGGGGCGGGACATGAACACTGAAGCTTTCTTT
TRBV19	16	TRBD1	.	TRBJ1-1	CASSNGQGARNTEAFF	TGTGCCAGTAGTAATGGACAGGGGGCGAGGAACACTGAAGCTTTCTTT
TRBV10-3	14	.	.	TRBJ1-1	CAAGGREENTEAFF	TGTGCCGCGGGGGGCAGGGAAGAGAACACTGAAGCTTTCTTT
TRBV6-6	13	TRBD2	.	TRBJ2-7	CASSSGGTYEQYF	TGTGCCAGCAGTAGCGGGGGGACCTACGAGCAGTACTTC
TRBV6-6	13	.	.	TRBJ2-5	CASGSGSQETQYF	TGTGCCAGCGGCTCCGGGAGTCAAGAGACCCAGTACTTC
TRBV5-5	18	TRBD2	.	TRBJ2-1	CASSGAGRGLAEGNEQFF	TGTGCCAGCAGCGGGGCCGGGAGAGGACTAGCGGAGGGCAATGAGCAGTTCTTC
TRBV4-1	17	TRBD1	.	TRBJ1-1	CASSSQPRGLGSTEAFF	TGCGCCAGCAGCTCACAACCCAGGGGGCTGGGTAGCACTGAAGCTTTCTTT
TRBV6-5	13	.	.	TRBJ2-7	CASSFQRSYEQYF	TGTGCCAGCAGTTTCCAGCGGTCCTACGAGCAGTACTTC
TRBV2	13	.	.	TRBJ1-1	CASRYRTNTEAFF	TGTGCCAGCAGATACCGGACAAACACTGAAGCTTTCTTT